The clone carrying this T cell receptor (beta chain) was seen more than once but under ten times. V was pared by 5 bases and J by 0 bases, with 8 bases between. Germline loops: CDR1 MNHNS, CDR2 SASEGT. The CDR3 has 14 amino acids. This specimen belongs to a study of T cells after yellow fever vaccination. Background on the study: Each low-cell-number fraction was prepared by means of SMART-Seq v4 Ultra Low Input.

MiXCR was run by TCRdb on the 5' RACE reads, yielding one entry per CDR3 protein. The data show about 630,000 distinct CDR3 sequences, approximately 13% seen once. This chain connects TRBV6-1 to TRBJ2-4; D is unresolved. This receptor was taken from a man aged 25-45 years who received the YFV17D yellow fever vaccine. The sample consisted of PBMCs, taken on the day of the yellow fever booster vaccination. The CDR3 spells CASSPQLAKNIQYF. CDR3 coding DNA: TGTGCCAGCAGTCCTCAACTAGCCAAAAACATTCAGTACTTC.